This T cell receptor beta chain was documented in a study of post-analysis software for immune sequencing data. Across the study: The cohort encompassed relapsing-remitting, secondary progressive and progressive-relapsing multiple sclerosis disease courses.

Every TCR beta cDNA library bore unique molecular identifiers. TCRdb re-called the PCR reads through MiXCR, storing one row per CDR3 protein. The data show roughly 650,000 distinct CDR3 sequences, about 60% seen once. Study observations and caveats: Samples from a shared batch, those prepared together, strongly co-clustered by F measure. There were a few TRBV segments more frequent in patients than controls, and TRBV5-6, TRBV5-1 and TRBV20-1 were among them. Patients with multiple sclerosis recorded significantly lower normalized Chao1 diversity than controls, the study found.

Regarding this clonotype: Antigen unknown.

CDR1 is MDHEN, CDR2 SYDVKM, per germline. Losses at the gene ends were 5 bases for V and 4 bases for J; bases not matched to a gene: 4. The CDR3 runs 14 residues. The sequencing sample was made of blood. The sequence was collected from a girl aged 2-10 years with multiple sclerosis. This sequence joins TRBV28 and TRBJ2-3, with TRBD1 matching 9 bases. The CDR3 DNA follows: TGTGCCAGCAGTCGAGACAGGGGGGCAGATACGCAGTATTTT. It encodes CASSRDRGADTQYF.